This T cell receptor beta chain was identified during a study of molecular identifiers for immune sequencing clone quantification. Study-level background: In replicates, RNA from about 20,000 or 100,000 naive CD8 cells was split five ways, four sequenced.

TCRdb itself ran the PCR reads through MiXCR, one entry per CDR3 protein. The table lists about 640,000 distinct CDR3 sequences, just under 20% of them singletons. In this sample, this clonotype turned up many times. Per the germline V gene, CDR1 is MNHEY and CDR2 is SMNVEV (reference sequence). CDR3 length equals 13 residues. V lost 6 bases, J lost 10 bases, and 18 bases lay in between. The sample was naive CD8+ T cells from blood, with Jurkat cell RNA spiked in. The subset was: FACS-sorted CD8+CD4-CCR7+CD45RA+ naive T cells. This chain joins TRBV27 and TRBJ1-1; no clear D gene. The clonotype was recovered from a human donor in good health. Some libraries in this study had Jurkat cell RNA spiked in. Here the CDR3 DNA reads TGTGCCAGCAGCCCCCAGAATCGGGGTGTAGCTTTCTTT. Amino acids: CASSPQNRGVAFF.